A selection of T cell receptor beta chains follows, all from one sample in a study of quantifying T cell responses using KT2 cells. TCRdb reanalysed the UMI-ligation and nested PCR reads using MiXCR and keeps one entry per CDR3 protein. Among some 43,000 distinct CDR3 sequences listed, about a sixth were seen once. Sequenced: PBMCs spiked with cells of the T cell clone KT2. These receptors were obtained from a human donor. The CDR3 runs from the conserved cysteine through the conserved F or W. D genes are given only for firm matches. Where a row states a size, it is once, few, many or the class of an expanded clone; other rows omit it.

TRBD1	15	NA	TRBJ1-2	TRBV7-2	TGTGCCAGCAGCCCTGGACAGGGGACCAACTATGGCTACACCTTC	CASSPGQGTNYGYTF
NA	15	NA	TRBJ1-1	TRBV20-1	TGCAGTGCTAGTTCTGGGGCGCCACTGAACACTGAAGCTTTCTTT	CSASSGAPLNTEAFF
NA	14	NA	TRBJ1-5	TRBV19	TGTGCCAGTAGTAGGACGGATAGCAATCAGCCCCAGCATTTT	CASSRTDSNQPQHF
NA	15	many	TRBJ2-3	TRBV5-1	TGCGCCAGCAGCTTGGACAGGCCCGCGTCAGATACGCAGTATTTT	CASSLDRPASDTQYF
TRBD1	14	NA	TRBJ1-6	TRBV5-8	TGTGCCAGCAGCTTGGGCAGGGGGGGTTCACCCCTCCACTTT	CASSLGRGGSPLHF
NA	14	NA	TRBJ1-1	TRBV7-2	TGTGCCAGCAGCTTGGGACTCCAGCCCCCTGAAGCTTTCTTT	CASSLGLQPPEAFF
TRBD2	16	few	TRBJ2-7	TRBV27	TGTGCCAGCAGTGCCATGGGACTAGCGGGGCCGTACGAGCAGTACTTC	CASSAMGLAGPYEQYF
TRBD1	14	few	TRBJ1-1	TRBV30	TGTGCCTGGAGGACCTGGACAGGGTTTACTGAAGCTTTCTTT	CAWRTWTGFTEAFF
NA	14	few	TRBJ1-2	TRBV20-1	TGCAGTGCTCCCGTGGGGGGGAGAAACTATGGCTACACCTTC	CSAPVGGRNYGYTF
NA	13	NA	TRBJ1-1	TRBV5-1	TGCGCCAGCCGGCCGGCACTTTCTATTGGAGCTTTCTTT	CASRPALSIGAFF
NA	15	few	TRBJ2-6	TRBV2	TGTGCCAGCAGTGATGACTCCGCGGGGGCCAACGTCCTGACTTTC	CASSDDSAGANVLTF
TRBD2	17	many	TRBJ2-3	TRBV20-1	TGCAGTGCCTCGACTAGCGGGAGGGCTGGGATCACAGATACGCAGTATTTT	CSASTSGRAGITDTQYF
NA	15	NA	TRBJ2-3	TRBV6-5	TGTGCCAGCAGTTACTCTAGCGCCAGCACAGATACGCAGTATTTT	CASSYSSASTDTQYF
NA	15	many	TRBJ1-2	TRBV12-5	TGTGCTAGTGGTTCCTTTGGGGCTGGGGTCTATGGCTACACCTTC	CASGSFGAGVYGYTF
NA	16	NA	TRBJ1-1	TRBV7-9	TGTGCCAGCAGCTTCCAACAGGTGGCGGGGGACACTGAAGCTTTCTTT	CASSFQQVAGDTEAFF
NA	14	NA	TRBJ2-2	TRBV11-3	TGTGCCAGCAGCTTAGGGGACCACACCGGGGAGCTGTTTTTT	CASSLGDHTGELFF
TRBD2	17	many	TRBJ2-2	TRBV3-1	TGTGCCAGCAGCCCCCGGAGCGGGAGGGCCGGAACCGGGGAGCTGTTTTTT	CASSPRSGRAGTGELFF
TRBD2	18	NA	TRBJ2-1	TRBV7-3	TGTGCCAGCAGCTTAGTTTTTAGTCGAGCGGGAGGTTACAATGAGCAGTTCTTC	CASSLVFSRAGGYNEQFF
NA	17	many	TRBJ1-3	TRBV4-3	TGCGCCAGCAGCCATGAGGGTTTGGCAGGGCGCGGAAACACCATATATTTT	CASSHEGLAGRGNTIYF
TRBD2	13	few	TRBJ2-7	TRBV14	TGTGCCAGCAGTTCGGGAGGGGCGTACGAGCAGTACTTC	CASSSGGAYEQYF
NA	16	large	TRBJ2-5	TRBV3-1	TGTGCCAGCACCCTCACGGGTGCTCAATTACAAGAGACCCAGTACTTC	CASTLTGAQLQETQYF
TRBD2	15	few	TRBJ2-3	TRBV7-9	TGTGCCAGCAGCAGGACTAGCGGGAGGTCAGATACGCAGTATTTT	CASSRTSGRSDTQYF
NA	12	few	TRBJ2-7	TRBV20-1	TGCAGTGCCGGTCACAGCTCCTACGAGCAGTACTTC	CSAGHSSYEQYF
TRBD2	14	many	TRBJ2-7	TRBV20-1	TGCAGTGCTAGAGCCACTAGCGGGAGAATCGAGCAGTACTTC	CSARATSGRIEQYF
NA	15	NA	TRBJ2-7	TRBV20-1	TGCAGTGCTAGAGACCGTCCCCTTAGCTCCTACGAGCAGTACTTC	CSARDRPLSSYEQYF
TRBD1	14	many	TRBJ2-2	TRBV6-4	TGTGCCAGCCAGGGGACAGCCGACACCGGGGAGCTGTTTTTT	CASQGTADTGELFF
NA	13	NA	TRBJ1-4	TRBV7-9	TGTGCCAGCAGCCATTTAACTAATGAAAAACTGTTTTTT	CASSHLTNEKLFF
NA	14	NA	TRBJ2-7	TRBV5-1	TGCGCCAGCAGCTTGGCGGCCAGGAATGACGAGCAGTACTTC	CASSLAARNDEQYF
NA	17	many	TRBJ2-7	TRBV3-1	TGTGCCAGCAGCCAAGACGCGAGAGGGCAGGCCTCCCGGGAGCAGTACTTC	CASSQDARGQASREQYF
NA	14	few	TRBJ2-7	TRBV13	TGTGCCAGCAGCTTATTGTCCAGCTCCTACGAGCAGTACTTC	CASSLLSSSYEQYF
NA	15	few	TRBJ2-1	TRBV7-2	TGTGCCAGCAGCTTAGGGAGCGGGTTCTACAATGAGCAGTTCTTC	CASSLGSGFYNEQFF
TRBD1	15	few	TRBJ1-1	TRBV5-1	TGCGCCAGCAGCTTGACAGGGGCTGCGAACACTGAAGCTTTCTTT	CASSLTGAANTEAFF
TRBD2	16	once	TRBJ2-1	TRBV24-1	TGTGCCACCAGAGATCGTAGCGGGAGTGGGAACAATGAGCAGTTCTTC	CATRDRSGSGNNEQFF
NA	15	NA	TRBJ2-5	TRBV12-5	TGTGCTAGTGGTTTGAAGCGAGCGGACCAAGAGACCCAGTACTTC	CASGLKRADQETQYF
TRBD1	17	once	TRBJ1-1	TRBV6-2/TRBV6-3	TGTGCCAGCAGTTACTGGTCAGGGGGCGGAATGAACACTGAAGCTTTCTTT	CASSYWSGGGMNTEAFF
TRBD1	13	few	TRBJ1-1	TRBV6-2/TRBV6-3	TGTGCCAGCATCGGACAGGGGAAGACTGAAGCTTTCTTT	CASIGQGKTEAFF
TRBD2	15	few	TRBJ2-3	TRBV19	TGTGCCAGTAGTATGGTAGCGGGGAACACAGATACGCAGTATTTT	CASSMVAGNTDTQYF
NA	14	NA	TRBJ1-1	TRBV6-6	TGTGCCAGCAGCCTCGTTACAGGTTCGCCTGAAGCTTTCTTT	CASSLVTGSPEAFF
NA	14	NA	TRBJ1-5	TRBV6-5	TGTGCCAGCAGTTACATCAGGGCTAGTCAGCCCCAGCATTTT	CASSYIRASQPQHF
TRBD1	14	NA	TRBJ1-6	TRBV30	TGTGCCTGGAGTACCGGGACAGCTAATTCACCCCTCCACTTT	CAWSTGTANSPLHF
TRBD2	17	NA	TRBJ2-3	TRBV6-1	TGTGCCAGCAGTGATGTCGGGGCGGGAGTCCCAGAAGATACGCAGTATTTT	CASSDVGAGVPEDTQYF
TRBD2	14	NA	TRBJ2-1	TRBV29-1	TGCAGCGCCTCGCAAGGAAGCGGGGGGAATGAGCAGTTCTTC	CSASQGSGGNEQFF
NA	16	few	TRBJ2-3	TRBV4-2	TGTGCCAGCAGCCAAGATGAGCGGGACATCACAGATACGCAGTATTTT	CASSQDERDITDTQYF
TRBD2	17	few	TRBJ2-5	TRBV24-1	TGTGCCACCAGTGACCCTGGACTAGCGGGCCCAAAAGAGACCCAGTACTTC	CATSDPGLAGPKETQYF
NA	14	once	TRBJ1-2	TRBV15	TGTGCCACCAGCAGCCGGGGGAGGGTCTATGGCTACACCTTC	CATSSRGRVYGYTF
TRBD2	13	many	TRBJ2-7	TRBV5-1	TGCGCCAGCAGCCTCGAATCGGGAGGGGAGCAGTACTTC	CASSLESGGEQYF
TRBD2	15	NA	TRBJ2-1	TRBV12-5	TGTGCTAGTGCTCGCCCGGGAGGTGTAAATTTGGAGCAGTTCTTC	CASARPGGVNLEQFF
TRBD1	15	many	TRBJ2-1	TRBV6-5	TGTGCCAGCAGTTCGGACAGGGGCTCCTACAATGAGCAGTTCTTC	CASSSDRGSYNEQFF
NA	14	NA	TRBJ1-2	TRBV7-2	TGTGCCAGCAGCTTAGATCTAGGGGCGCGGGGCTACACCTTC	CASSLDLGARGYTF
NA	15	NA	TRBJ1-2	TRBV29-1	TGCAGCGTTGTCGTGGTGACAGCATCTAACTATGGCTACACCTTC	CSVVVVTASNYGYTF
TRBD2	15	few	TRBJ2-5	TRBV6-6	TGTGCCAGCAGCTCAGGGGCGGGAGGCCAAGAGACCCAGTACTTC	CASSSGAGGQETQYF
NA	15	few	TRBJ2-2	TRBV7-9	TGTGCCAGCAGCTTAGGGACTACCAACACCGGGGAGCTGTTTTTT	CASSLGTTNTGELFF
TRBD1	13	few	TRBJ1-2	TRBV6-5	TGTGCCAGCAGTTACGACAGGGGGCGAGGCTACACCTTC	CASSYDRGRGYTF
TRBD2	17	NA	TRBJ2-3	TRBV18	TGTGCCAGCTCACCGATACCTAGCGGGGGGGCCGGGAATACGCAGTATTTT	CASSPIPSGGAGNTQYF